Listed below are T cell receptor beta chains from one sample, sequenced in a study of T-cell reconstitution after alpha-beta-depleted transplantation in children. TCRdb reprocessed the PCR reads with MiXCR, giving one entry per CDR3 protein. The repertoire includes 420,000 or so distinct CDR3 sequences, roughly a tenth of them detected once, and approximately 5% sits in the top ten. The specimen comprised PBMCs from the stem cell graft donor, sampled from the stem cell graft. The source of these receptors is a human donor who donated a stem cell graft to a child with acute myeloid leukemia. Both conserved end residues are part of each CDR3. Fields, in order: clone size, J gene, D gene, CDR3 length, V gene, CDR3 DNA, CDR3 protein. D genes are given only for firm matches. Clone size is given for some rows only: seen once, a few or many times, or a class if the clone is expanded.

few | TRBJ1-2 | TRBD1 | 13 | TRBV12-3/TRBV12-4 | TGTGCCTCAGCGGACAGGGCTCTCTATGGCTACACCTTC | CASADRALYGYTF
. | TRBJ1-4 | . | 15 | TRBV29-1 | TGCAGCGTTTACTGGGCCGGTCTCAATAATGAAAAACTGTTTTTT | CSVYWAGLNNEKLFF
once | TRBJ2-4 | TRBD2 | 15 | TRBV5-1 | TGCGCCAGCAGCCCGCAGTCCGGGGGGGGGAACATTCAGTACTTC | CASSPQSGGGNIQYF
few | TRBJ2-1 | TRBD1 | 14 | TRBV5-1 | TGCGCCAGCACCCCGGACAGGGTAACAAATGAGCAGTTCTTC | CASTPDRVTNEQFF
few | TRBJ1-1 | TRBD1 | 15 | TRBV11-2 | TGTGCCAGCAGCCAACGGACAGGGCTGGGCACTGAAGCTTTCTTT | CASSQRTGLGTEAFF
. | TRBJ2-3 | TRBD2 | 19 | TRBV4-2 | TGTGCCAGCAGCCAGCAGTTCTTTCGCCAGCGGGGGGAAGGAGATACGCAGTATTTT | CASSQQFFRQRGEGDTQYF
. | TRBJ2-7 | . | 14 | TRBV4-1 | TGCGCCAGCAGCCAAGATCCCAGGGCCGAAGAGCAGTACTTC | CASSQDPRAEEQYF
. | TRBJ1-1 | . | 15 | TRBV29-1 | TGCAGCGTTGAAGCCCGGCTGGGGACAAACACTGAAGCTTTCTTT | CSVEARLGTNTEAFF
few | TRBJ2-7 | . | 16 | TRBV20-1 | TGCAGTGCTAGACCGGTGCTACGAGCGGACTCCTACGAGCAGTACTTC | CSARPVLRADSYEQYF
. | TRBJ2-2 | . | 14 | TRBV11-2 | TGTGCCAGCAGCTTAGAACTAGGAACCGGGGAGCTGTTTTTT | CASSLELGTGELFF